These 13 T cell receptor beta chains were all obtained from the same sample, sequenced in a study of identical twins. TCRdb called the 5' RACE reads again in MiXCR, with one record for every CDR3 protein. The sample records some 660,000 distinct CDR3 sequences, over 8.5% being singletons. These records were also assigned to another study, of yellow fever vaccine responses in identical twins.

Specimen: PBMCs. All receptors come from a woman younger than 35 in good health.

This clonotype appeared many times. This rearrangement joins TRBV15 to TRBJ2-7; D is possibly TRBD2 (6 bases). The CDR3 loop spans 16 amino acids. V dropped 0 bases and J dropped 1 base, with 13 bases sitting between them. CDR1 and CDR2 from the germline V gene are LNHNV and YYDKDF (reference sequence). CDR3 sequence reads: CATSRDSVDYSYEQYF. In DNA, the CDR3 is TGTGCCACCAGCAGAGATAGTGTGGACTATTCCTACGAGCAGTACTTC.

This clonotype was picked up a small number of times. V and J are TRBV6-1 and TRBJ1-5, with D tentatively TRBD1 (5 bases). The CDR3 runs to 14 residues. Deletions cut 3 bases from V and 7 bases from J, with 13 bases between. From germline, CDR1 is MNHNS and CDR2 SASEGT. The CDR3 DNA reads TGTGCCAGCAGTGAGACCCACCGGGGGCAGCCCCAGCATTTT. Protein sequence: CASSETHRGQPQHF.

This rearrangement joins TRBV21-1 to TRBJ2-7; the table assigns TRBD1, which was not confirmed against the DNA. TRBV21-1 is shown as a pseudogene. This CDR3 comprises 16 residues. In nucleotides, the CDR3 is TGTGCCAGCAGCAAAAGGAGGGGACACACAGGCTACGAGCAGTACTTC. It is translated as CASSKRRGHTGYEQYF.

CDR3 DNA sequence: TGCAGCGTTGGGCCACCCCTCTACGAGCAGTACTTC. This sequence encodes CSVGPPLYEQYF. The V gene is TRBV29-1, the J gene TRBJ2-7; D is unclear. This CDR3 has 12 residues. Germline V lookup: CDR1 SQVTM, CDR2 ANQGSEA. Trimming left V 4 bases short and J 3 bases short, with 10 bases between.

This clonotype was observed a few times. V and J are TRBV20-1 and TRBJ2-1, with 8 bases aligning to TRBD2. Germline CDR1 and CDR2: DFQATT and SNEGSKA (reference sequence). The V segment lost 2 bases and the J segment 4 bases; nucleotides outside the gene matches: 10. The length of the CDR3 is 16 residues. The CDR3 loop is CSARLPGAGVYNEQFF. The CDR3 region has the DNA TGCAGTGCTAGACTTCCGGGAGCGGGGGTATACAATGAGCAGTTCTTC.

The chain joins TRBV20-1 to TRBJ2-7, with D possibly matching TRBD1 (6 bases). Germline V gene lookup returns CDR1 DFQATT and CDR2 SNEGSKA (reference sequence). The CDR3 sequence is 13 residues long. Trimming pared 4 bases from V and 2 bases from J, leaving 12 bases between. CDR3 residues: CSAIGRGPYEQYF. In DNA, the CDR3 is TGCAGTGCTATTGGCAGGGGACCCTACGAGCAGTACTTC.

A few counts support this clonotype. This rearrangement joins TRBV25-1 to TRBJ2-1, with TRBD2 identical over 8 bases. Trimming at V came to 8 bases and at J to 4 bases, leaving 16 bases not matched to a gene. Germline values: CDR1 MGHDK, CDR2 SYGVNS. The CDR3 contains 17 residues. The DNA of the CDR3 is TGTGCCAGCCAAACCCAAACCGGGCTAGCGGGTTACAATGAGCAGTTCTTC. Protein: CASQTQTGLAGYNEQFF.

This clonotype was counted many times. The genes are TRBV7-9 and TRBJ2-5, with TRBD2 as a possible D gene (5 bases). Germline loops: CDR1 SEHNR, CDR2 FQNEAQ (reference sequence). The CDR3 runs to 14 residues. V was trimmed by 3 bases and J by 2 bases, leaving 10 bases between them. CDR3 region: CASSFSGNQETQYF. DNA for the CDR3: TGTGCCAGCAGCTTTTCGGGGAATCAAGAGACCCAGTACTTC.

The J gene is TRBJ2-5, the V gene TRBV6-1; 7 nucleotides align to TRBD1. The CDR3 has 16 amino acids. Trimming took 6 bases from V and 0 from J; bases not matched to a gene: 10. CDR1 MNHNS and CDR2 SASEGT come from the germline V gene. CDR3 protein: CASRSNRDRHQETQYF. As DNA, the CDR3 is TGTGCCAGCAGGAGTAACCGGGACAGACACCAAGAGACCCAGTACTTC.

The chain carries TRBV19 and TRBJ2-1, with 9 bases matching TRBD1. The germline CDR1 and CDR2 sequences are LNHDA and SQIVND (reference sequence). The V and J ends lost 2 bases and 0 bases, in that order; junction bases with no gene match: 14. The CDR3 covers 20 residues. The CDR3: CASSISRTGGHALSYNEQFF. The CDR3 DNA reads as TGTGCCAGTAGTATATCCCGCACAGGGGGCCATGCCCTCTCCTACAATGAGCAGTTCTTC.

This clonotype appeared a few times. The J gene is TRBJ2-3, the V gene TRBV6-5; D may be TRBD1 or TRBD2 (5 bases each). This CDR3 comprises 14 residues. The germline gives CDR1 MNHEY, CDR2 SVGAGI. Deletions cut 0 bases from V and 4 bases from J, with 8 bases between. In DNA, the CDR3 is TGTGCCAGCAGTTACTCGAGGGGCTCAGATACGCAGTATTTT. It yields the protein CASSYSRGSDTQYF.

This chain links TRBV20-1 with TRBJ2-7, with 7 nucleotides matching TRBD1. This CDR3 has 14 residues. Per germline, CDR1 DFQATT and CDR2 SNEGSKA (reference sequence). V lost 2 bases, J lost 2 bases, and 6 bases stayed unmatched. In DNA form, the CDR3 reads TGCAGTGCTAGATTGACAGGGAACCCCTACGAGCAGTACTTC. This sequence encodes CSARLTGNPYEQYF.

V usage is TRBV28 and J usage is TRBJ2-5; 14 bases are shared with TRBD2. Germline-derived CDR1 and CDR2 are MDHEN and SYDVKM. This CDR3 spans 18 amino acids. The V gene end was trimmed by 2 bases and the J gene end by 5 bases; junction bases not matched to a gene: 10. The CDR3 reads CASSLSRQTSGRDETQYF. CDR3 sequence (DNA): TGTGCCAGCAGTTTAAGTCGCCAGACTAGCGGGAGGGACGAGACCCAGTACTTC.